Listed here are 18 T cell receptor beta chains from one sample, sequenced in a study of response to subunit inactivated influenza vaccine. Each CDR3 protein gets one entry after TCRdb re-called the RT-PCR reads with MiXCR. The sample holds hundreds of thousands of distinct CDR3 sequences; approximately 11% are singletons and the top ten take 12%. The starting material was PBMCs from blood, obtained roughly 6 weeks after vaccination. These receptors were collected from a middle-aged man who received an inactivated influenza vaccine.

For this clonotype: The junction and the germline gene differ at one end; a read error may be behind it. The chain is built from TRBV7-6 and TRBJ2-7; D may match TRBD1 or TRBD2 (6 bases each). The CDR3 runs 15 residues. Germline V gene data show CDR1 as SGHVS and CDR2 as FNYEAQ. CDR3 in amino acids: CASSSQGTGSYEHYF. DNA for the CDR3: TGTGCCAGCAGCTCTCAGGGGACTGGATCCTACGAGCATTACTTC.

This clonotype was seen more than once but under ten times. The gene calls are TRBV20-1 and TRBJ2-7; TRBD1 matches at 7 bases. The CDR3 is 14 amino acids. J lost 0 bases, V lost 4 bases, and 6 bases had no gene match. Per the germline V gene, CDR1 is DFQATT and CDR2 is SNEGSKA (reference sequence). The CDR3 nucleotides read TGCAGTGCTACGGAGACAGGGAGCTCCTACGAGCAGTACTTC. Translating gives CSATETGSSYEQYF.

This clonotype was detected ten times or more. The CDR3 reads CSVEVQSGEKLFF. The CDR3 DNA is TGCAGCGTTGAAGTACAGTCCGGTGAAAAACTGTTTTTT. The rearrangement uses TRBV29-1 and TRBJ1-4; D call uncertain. With 1 base removed from V and 7 bases from J, the gap between germline ends came to 10 bases. CDR3 length equals 13 residues. The germline gives CDR1 SQVTM, CDR2 ANQGSEA.

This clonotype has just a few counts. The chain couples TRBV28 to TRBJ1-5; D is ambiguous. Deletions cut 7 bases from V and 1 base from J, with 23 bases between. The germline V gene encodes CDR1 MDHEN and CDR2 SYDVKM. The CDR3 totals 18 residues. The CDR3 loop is CASIELKGPNLSNQPQHF. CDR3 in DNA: TGTGCCAGCATCGAACTAAAGGGCCCTAACTTAAGCAATCAGCCCCAGCATTTT. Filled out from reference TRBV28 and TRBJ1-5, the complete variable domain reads DVKVTQSSRYLVKRTGEKVFLECVQDMDHENMFWYRQDPGLGLRLIYFSYDVKMKEKGDIPEGYSVSREKKERFSLILESASTNQTSMYLCASIELKGPNLSNQPQHFGDGTRLSIL.

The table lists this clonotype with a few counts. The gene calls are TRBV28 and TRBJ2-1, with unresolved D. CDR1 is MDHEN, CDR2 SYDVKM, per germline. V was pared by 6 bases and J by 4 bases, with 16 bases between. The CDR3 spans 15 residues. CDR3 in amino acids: CASRPVEPSYNEQFF. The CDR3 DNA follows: TGTGCCAGCAGGCCCGTCGAGCCTTCATACAATGAGCAGTTCTTC.

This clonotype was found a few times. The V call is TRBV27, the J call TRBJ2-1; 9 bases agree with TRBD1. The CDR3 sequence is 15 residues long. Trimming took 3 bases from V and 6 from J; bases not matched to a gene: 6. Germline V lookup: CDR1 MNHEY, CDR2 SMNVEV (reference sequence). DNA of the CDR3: TGTGCCAGCAGTTTCCGGGACAGGGCTCGCAATGAGCAGTTCTTC. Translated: CASSFRDRARNEQFF.

CDR3 in DNA: TGTGCCAGCAGCTTAGGGGTGCACTATGGCTACACCTTC. This encodes CASSLGVHYGYTF. The J gene is TRBJ1-2, the V gene TRBV7-2, with D unclear. The ends were cut back, 1 base at V and 3 bases at J, with 6 bases in the middle. CDR1 SGHTA and CDR2 FQGNSA come from the germline V gene. This CDR3 region has 13 residues.

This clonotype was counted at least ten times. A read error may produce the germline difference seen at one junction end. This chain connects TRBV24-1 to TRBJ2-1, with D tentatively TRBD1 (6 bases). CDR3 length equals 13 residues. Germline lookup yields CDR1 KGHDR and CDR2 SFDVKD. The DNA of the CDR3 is TGTGCCACCACTGATACAGGGTACAATGAGCAGTTCTTC. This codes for CATTDTGYNEQFF.

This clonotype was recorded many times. The CDR3 protein is CASSARTGNTEAFF. DNA for the CDR3: TGTGCCAGCAGTGCACGGACGGGGAACACTGAAGCTTTCTTT. The chain is built from TRBV2 and TRBJ1-1, with D unclear. The CDR3 is 14 residues long. V lost 4 bases, J lost 1 base, and 10 bases lay in between. Germline CDR1 is SNHLY and CDR2 is FYNNEI. Filled out from reference TRBV2 and TRBJ1-1, the complete variable domain reads EPEVTQTPSHQVTQMGQEVILRCVPISNHLYFYWYRQILGQKVEFLVSFYNNEISEKSEIFDDQFSVERPDGSNFTLKIRSTKLEDSAMYFCASSARTGNTEAFFGQGTRLTVV.

Written as DNA, the CDR3 is TGTGCCAGCAGTCTGGACAGGGAAAACGAGCAGTACTTC. Encoded protein: CASSLDRENEQYF. The gene calls are TRBV12-3 or TRBV12-4 and TRBJ2-7; TRBD1 matches 8 bases. The CDR3 totals 13 residues. The V gene end was trimmed by 5 bases and the J gene end by 5 bases; junction bases not matched to a gene: 5.

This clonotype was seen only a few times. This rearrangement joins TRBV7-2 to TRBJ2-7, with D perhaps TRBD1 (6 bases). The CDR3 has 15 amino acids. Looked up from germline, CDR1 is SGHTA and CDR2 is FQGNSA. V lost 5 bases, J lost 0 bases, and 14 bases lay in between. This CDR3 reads CASSETGTSSYEQYF. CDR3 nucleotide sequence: TGTGCCAGCAGCGAAACCGGGACATCCTCCTACGAGCAGTACTTC.

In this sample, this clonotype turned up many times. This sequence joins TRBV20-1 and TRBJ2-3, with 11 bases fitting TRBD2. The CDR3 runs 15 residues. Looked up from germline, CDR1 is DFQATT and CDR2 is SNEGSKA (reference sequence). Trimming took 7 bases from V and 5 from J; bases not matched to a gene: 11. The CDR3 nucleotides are TGCAGTGTTTTACTCCTAGCGGGAGGCCTAGATACGCAGTATTTT. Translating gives CSVLLLAGGLDTQYF.

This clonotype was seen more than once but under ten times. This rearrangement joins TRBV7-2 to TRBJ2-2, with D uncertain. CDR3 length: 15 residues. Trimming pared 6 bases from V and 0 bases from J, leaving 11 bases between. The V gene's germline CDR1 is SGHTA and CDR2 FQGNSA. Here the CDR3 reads CASSSFSANTGELFF. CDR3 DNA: TGTGCCAGCAGTTCATTTTCCGCGAACACCGGGGAGCTGTTTTTT.

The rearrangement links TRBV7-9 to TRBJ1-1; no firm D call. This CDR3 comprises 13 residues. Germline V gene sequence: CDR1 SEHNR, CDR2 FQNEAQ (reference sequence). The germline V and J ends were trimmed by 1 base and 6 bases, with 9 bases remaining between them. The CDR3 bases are TGTGCCAGCAGCTTAGTTTCGTTCGCTGAAGCTTTCTTT. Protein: CASSLVSFAEAFF.

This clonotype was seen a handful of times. CDR3 in DNA: TGTGCCATCAAGGGAGGGGCAGGGGTTACTGGGGCCAACGTCCTGACTTTC. This translates into CAIKGGAGVTGANVLTF. The chain employs TRBV10-3 and TRBJ2-6; D might be TRBD2 (7 bases). CDR3 length equals 17 residues. Germline values: CDR1 ENHRY, CDR2 SYGVKD. Trimming stripped 7 bases from V and 2 bases from J, with 18 bases between.

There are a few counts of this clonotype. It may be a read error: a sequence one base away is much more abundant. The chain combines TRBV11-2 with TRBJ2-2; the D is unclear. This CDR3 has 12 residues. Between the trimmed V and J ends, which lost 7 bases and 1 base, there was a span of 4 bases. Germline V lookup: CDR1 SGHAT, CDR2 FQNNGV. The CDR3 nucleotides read TGTGCCAGCAACCTGAACACCGGGGAGCTGTTTTTT. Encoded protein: CASNLNTGELFF.

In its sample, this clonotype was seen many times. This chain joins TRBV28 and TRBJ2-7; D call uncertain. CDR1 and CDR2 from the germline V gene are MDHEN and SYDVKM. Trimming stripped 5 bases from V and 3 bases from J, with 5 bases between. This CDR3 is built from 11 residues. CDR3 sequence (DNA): TGTGCCAGCAGTCTACACTACGAGCAGTACTTC. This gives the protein CASSLHYEQYF.

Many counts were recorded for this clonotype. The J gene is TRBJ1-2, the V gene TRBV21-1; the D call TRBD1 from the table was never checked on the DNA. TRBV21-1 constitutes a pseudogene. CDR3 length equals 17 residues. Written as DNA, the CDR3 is TGTGCCAGCAGCACCTGGACAGGGCGCACAAATAACTATGGCTACACCTTC. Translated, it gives CASSTWTGRTNNYGYTF.